The 17 T cell receptor beta chains below come from one sample, sequenced in a study of post-analysis software for immune sequencing data. Study-level findings and limits: A handful of TRBV segments were significantly more frequent in patients than in controls. TRBV5-6, TRBV5-1 and TRBV20-1 were among these segments.

Each TCR beta cDNA library carried unique molecular identifiers. TCRdb analysed the PCR reads with MiXCR anew, one entry per CDR3 protein. Among more than 500,000 distinct CDR3 sequences, around 36% were seen once, and the ten largest hold 6%. Their specific antigens are unknown. Sequences were obtained from blood. The receptors shown here come from a girl between 2 and 17 years old with multiple sclerosis.

The table lists this clonotype with a few counts. This rearrangement joins TRBV20-1 to TRBJ2-5, with D possibly matching TRBD2 (6 bases). With 3 bases removed from V and 2 bases from J, the gap between germline ends came to 13 bases. This CDR3 has 14 residues. CDR1 DFQATT and CDR2 SNEGSKA come from the germline V gene (reference sequence). In DNA, the CDR3 is TGCAGTGCTAGGGGGGGACGCGGTCAAGAGACCCAGTACTTC. Its translation: CSARGGRGQETQYF.

Only a few counts were recorded for this clonotype. The chain combines TRBV5-5 with TRBJ2-1, with D perhaps matching TRBD2 (5 bases). Germline V gene sequence: CDR1 SGHKS, CDR2 YYEKEE (reference sequence). The V end lost 4 bases, the J end lost 5 bases, and 16 bases lay between the germline ends. This CDR3 contains 15 residues. CDR3 nucleotides: TGTGCCAGCAGCCCCGCCCTGGAGGTTAACAATGAGCAGTTCTTC. Amino acid sequence: CASSPALEVNNEQFF.

In its sample, this clonotype was seen once. The rearrangement joins TRBV10-2 to TRBJ2-7; 10 bases are shared with TRBD2. V gave up 6 bases and J gave up 7 bases; unmatched junction bases: 21. CDR1 and CDR2 (germline): WSHSY, SAAADI. The CDR3 extends over 18 amino acids. The CDR3 region is CASRGGSAGGRSYNEQYF. The DNA for the CDR3 is TGCGCCAGCAGAGGGGGATCAGCGGGGGGGCGCTCCTACAATGAGCAGTACTTC.

This sequence joins TRBV20-1 and TRBJ1-5; D is undetermined. Trimming removed 4 bases at V and 0 bases at J, with 13 bases between. The CDR3 has 15 residues. Germline-derived CDR1 and CDR2 are DFQATT and SNEGSKA (reference sequence). Here the CDR3 DNA reads TGCAGTGCTAAACAGACCGAGGTTAGCAATCAGCCCCAGCATTTT. Translation gives CSAKQTEVSNQPQHF.

In this sample, this clonotype turned up many times. The chain couples TRBV20-1 to TRBJ1-4; D gene unclear. CDR3 length: 12 amino acids. Deletions cut 6 bases from V and 1 base from J, with 6 bases between. CDR1 is DFQATT and CDR2 is SNEGSKA in the germline V gene (reference sequence). For the CDR3, the DNA is TGCAGTGCCATGGGAACTAATGAAAAACTGTTTTTT. It codes for CSAMGTNEKLFF.

This clonotype was detected a few times. The gene calls are TRBV5-1 and TRBJ2-4; 7 nucleotides match TRBD1. In germline, CDR1 is SGHRS, CDR2 YFSETQ. The CDR3 is 14 amino acids. V dropped 4 bases and J dropped 5; count of bases not matched to a gene: 6. The CDR3 coding sequence is TGCGCCAGCAGCCAGGGACAGTACGAAAACATTCAGTACTTC. Residues: CASSQGQYENIQYF. The entire variable domain, with the rest obtained from reference TRBV5-1 and TRBJ2-4, is as follows: KAGVTQTPRYLIKTRGQQVTLSCSPISGHRSVSWYQQTPGQGLQFLFEYFSETQRNKGNFPGRFSGRQFSNSRSEMNVSTLELGDSALYLCASSQGQYENIQYFGAGTRLSVL.

This clonotype was observed a handful of times. J is TRBJ2-7 and V is TRBV10-3, with 7 bases matching TRBD2. V lost 6 bases, J lost 0 bases, and 8 bases stayed unmatched. Germline loops: CDR1 ENHRY, CDR2 SYGVKD. This CDR3 spans 15 amino acids. The DNA of the CDR3 is TGTGCCATCAGAAAGGGCTCGGGAGGCTCCTACGAGCAGTACTTC. It translates to CAIRKGSGGSYEQYF.

This chain uses TRBV7-9 with TRBJ2-3; unclear D gene. The CDR3 sequence is 12 residues long. V lost 4 bases to trimming and J lost 6 bases, with 8 bases between them. The V gene's germline CDR1 is SEHNR and CDR2 FQNEAQ (reference sequence). CDR3: CASSSALDTQYF. CDR3 coding DNA: TGTGCCAGCAGCTCTGCTCTGGATACGCAGTATTTT.

This clonotype appeared once. The chain employs TRBV2 and TRBJ1-5; D is unresolved. The CDR3 is 15 residues long. V was cut by 3 bases and J by 4 bases, with 13 bases left in between. Per germline, CDR1 SNHLY and CDR2 FYNNEI. CDR3 bases: TGTGCCAGCAGTGACGGGCCCATCCATAATCAGCCCCAGCATTTT. Translating it yields CASSDGPIHNQPQHF.

The rearrangement joins TRBV5-1 to TRBJ2-5; possibly TRBD1 for D (5 bases). With 1 base removed from V and 5 bases from J, the gap between germline ends came to 12 bases. Germline V gene data show CDR1 as SGHRS and CDR2 as YFSETQ. CDR3 size: 14 residues. The CDR3 nucleotides read TGCGCCAGCAGCTTGACAGCCCAGGGTGAGACCCAGTACTTC. Its translation: CASSLTAQGETQYF.

CDR3 sequence: CASSQGSRYEQYF. CDR3 coding DNA: TGTGCCAGCAGCCAAGGGTCCAGATACGAGCAGTACTTC. The rearrangement uses TRBV4-2 and TRBJ2-7; D uncertain. V lost 1 base and J lost 4, with 8 bases in between. The CDR3 consists of 13 residues. In germline, CDR1 is LGHNA, CDR2 YNFKEQ.

In the case of this clonotype: A junction end diverges from the germline sequence, so it may reflect a read error. The rearrangement joins TRBV6-5 to TRBJ2-1; 8 bases fit TRBD1. The length of the CDR3 is 12 residues. Germline CDR1 MNHEY, CDR2 SVGAGI. The CDR3: CAIRTGTGERFF. CDR3 in DNA: TGTGCCATTCGGACAGGGACGGGTGAGCGGTTCTTC.

The CDR3 protein is CASSLSGRMNTEAFF. The CDR3 coding sequence is TGCGCCAGCAGCTTATCAGGGCGCATGAACACTGAAGCTTTCTTT. The chain couples TRBV5-1 to TRBJ1-1; tentative D call: TRBD1 (5 bases). The CDR3 runs 15 residues. The V and J ends lost 2 bases and 0 bases respectively, with 11 bases between them. Germline assignment: CDR1 SGHRS and CDR2 YFSETQ.

The sample holds a few counts of this clonotype. The V gene is TRBV24-1, the J gene TRBJ2-5, with D possibly TRBD1 on 6 matching bases. In germline, CDR1 is KGHDR, CDR2 SFDVKD. The CDR3 has 15 residues. Trimming left V 4 bases short and J 4 bases short, with 15 bases between. The CDR3 is CATSDRTDGRETQYF. As DNA, the CDR3 is TGTGCCACCAGTGACCGGACAGATGGTCGAGAGACCCAGTACTTC.

The rearrangement links TRBV10-3 to TRBJ2-2, with 10 bases lining up with TRBD2. CDR1 and CDR2 (germline): ENHRY, SYGVKD. V gave up 7 bases and J gave up 5 bases; unmatched junction bases: 1. The CDR3 extends over 13 amino acids. This CDR3 is CAIKLAGTGELFF. The CDR3 DNA follows: TGTGCCATCAAACTAGCGGGGACCGGGGAGCTGTTTTTT.

The chain has TRBV5-1 and TRBJ2-7; 10 nucleotides match TRBD1. The J call is in doubt because the DNA end fits TRBJ2-5 better. The germline CDR1 and CDR2 sequences are SGHRS and YFSETQ. CDR3 length equals 14 residues. CDR3 sequence: CASSGGQGGETQYF. For the CDR3, the DNA is TGCGCCAGCAGCGGCGGACAGGGGGGGGAGACCCAGTACTTC.

This clonotype was observed a handful of times. The chain joins TRBV20-1 to TRBJ2-6; 7 positions match TRBD1. The V segment lost 6 bases and the J segment 2 bases; nucleotides outside the gene matches: 7. The germline V gene has CDR1 DFQATT and CDR2 SNEGSKA (reference sequence). There are 15 residues in the CDR3. CDR3 region: CSAPTGYPGANVLTF. The CDR3 DNA reads TGCAGTGCCCCGACAGGGTACCCTGGGGCCAACGTCCTGACTTTC.